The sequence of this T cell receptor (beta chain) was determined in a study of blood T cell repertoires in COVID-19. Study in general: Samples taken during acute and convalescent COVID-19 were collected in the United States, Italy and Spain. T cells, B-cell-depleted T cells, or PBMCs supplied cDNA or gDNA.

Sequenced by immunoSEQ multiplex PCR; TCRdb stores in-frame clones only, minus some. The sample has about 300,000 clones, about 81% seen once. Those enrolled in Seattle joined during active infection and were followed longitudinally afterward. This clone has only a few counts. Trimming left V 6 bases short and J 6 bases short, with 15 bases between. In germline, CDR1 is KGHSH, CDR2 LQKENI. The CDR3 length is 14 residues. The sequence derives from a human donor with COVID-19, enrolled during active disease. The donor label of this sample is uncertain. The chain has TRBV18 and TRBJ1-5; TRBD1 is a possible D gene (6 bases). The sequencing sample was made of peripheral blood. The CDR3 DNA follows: TGTGCCAGCTCCACTGCAGGGGCTTCTCAGCCCCAGCATTTT. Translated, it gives CASSTAGASQPQHF.